Each of the 19 T cell receptor beta chains below was sequenced from the same sample in a study of T cells after somatic rescue of genetic block. Assay used: immunoSEQ multiplex PCR; TCRdb lists only in-frame clones, some missing. The sample carries some 70,000 clones, roughly 93% recorded once. Sequencing was performed on peripheral blood mononuclear cells (PBMCs). These receptors originate from a man in his thirties or forties.

V usage is TRBV7-2 and J usage is TRBJ1-5; 7 bases match TRBD1. The CDR3 consists of 13 residues. The germline V gene encodes CDR1 SGHTA and CDR2 FQGNSA. With 1 base clipped from V and 6 bases from J, the junction kept 0 bases outside the gene matches. The chain's CDR3 is CASSLEGAQPQHF. The CDR3 nucleotides read TGTGCCAGCAGCTTAGAGGGGGCTCAGCCCCAGCATTTT.

The chain links TRBV25-1 to TRBJ2-7, with D perhaps matching TRBD1 (5 bases). The CDR3 totals 15 residues. CDR1 and CDR2 (germline): MGHDK, SYGVNS. V lost 5 bases, J lost 5 bases, and 19 bases lay in between. In DNA, the CDR3 is TGTGCCAGCAGTCCACACCGGGCAGGGAAAGACGAGCAGTACTTC. Translation gives CASSPHRAGKDEQYF.

V usage is TRBV6-5 and J usage is TRBJ2-2; the D gene is possibly TRBD2 (5 bases). The CDR3 covers 16 residues. Germline V gene sequence: CDR1 MNHEY, CDR2 SVGAGI. V was clipped by 1 base and J by 6 bases, with 15 bases between them. In DNA form, the CDR3 reads TGTGCCAGCAGTTACTTGGGGAGAAGGAGAGCCGGGGAGCTGTTTTTT. Translation gives CASSYLGRRRAGELFF.

The CDR3 is CASSDLGRVSYEQYF. The CDR3 DNA reads TGTGCCAGCAGCGACTTGGGGCGTGTTTCCTACGAGCAGTACTTC. The chain combines TRBV7-9 with TRBJ2-7, with a tentative D call TRBD1 (5 bases). The CDR3 loop spans 15 amino acids. The germline CDR1 and CDR2 sequences are SEHNR and FQNEAQ (reference sequence). V dropped 5 bases and J dropped 1 base, with 15 bases sitting between them.

The CDR3 spells CASSLAPYSNQPQHF. The CDR3 DNA sequence: TGTGCCAGCAGTTTAGCGCCGTATAGCAATCAGCCCCAGCATTTT. This chain connects TRBV28 to TRBJ1-5; D not certain. The V gene's germline CDR1 is MDHEN and CDR2 SYDVKM. The CDR3 spans 15 residues. Trimming pared 2 bases from V and 0 bases from J, leaving 8 bases between.

This clone appeared once. J is TRBJ2-5 and V is TRBV6-1, with D maybe TRBD1 (6 bases). Trimming cost V 5 bases and J 5 bases, with 12 bases left between them. The germline V gene has CDR1 MNHNS and CDR2 SASEGT. The length of the CDR3 is 13 residues. This CDR3 is CASSIQGEETQYF. The CDR3 bases are TGTGCCAGCAGTATACAGGGAGAGGAGACCCAGTACTTC.

This chain links TRBV2 with TRBJ2-5; D is unclear. CDR3 length: 12 amino acids. V was shortened by 1 base and J by 2 bases, with 2 bases between the two germline ends. Per germline, CDR1 SNHLY and CDR2 FYNNEI. The DNA of the CDR3 is TGTGCCAGCAGTGAAGGGCAAGAGACCCAGTACTTC. Amino acid sequence: CASSEGQETQYF.

The chain links TRBV19 to TRBJ1-2, with a weak D call TRBD1 (5 bases). Germline CDR1 is LNHDA and CDR2 is SQIVND (reference sequence). The CDR3 has 14 amino acids. V shed 3 bases and J shed 2 bases, with 10 bases lying between them. As DNA, the CDR3 is TGTGCCAGTAGTATTGGGACTGTAAACTATGGCTACACCTTC. Amino acid sequence: CASSIGTVNYGYTF.

This chain joins TRBV4-1 and TRBJ1-5; 9 bases are a match to TRBD1. The CDR3 consists of 20 residues. Germline CDR1 MGHRA, CDR2 YSYEKL. J lost 2 bases, V lost 1 base, and 15 bases had no gene match. The CDR3 is CASSQATAGTGIWGNQPQHF. As DNA, the CDR3 is TGCGCCAGCAGCCAAGCGACCGCCGGGACAGGGATTTGGGGCAATCAGCCCCAGCATTTT.

The genes are TRBV23-1 and TRBJ2-7; D unclear. TRBV23-1 is an ORF, with its function uncertain. This CDR3 is 11 amino acids long. Trimming removed 4 bases at V and 6 bases at J, with 7 bases between. In DNA, the CDR3 is TGCGCCAGCAGTCCAAGCTCCGAGCAGTACTTC. Translation: CASSPSSEQYF.

This chain joins TRBV5-4 and TRBJ1-2; D not resolved. The V end lost 3 bases, the J end lost 0 bases, and 15 bases lay between the germline ends. Germline assignment: CDR1 SGHNT and CDR2 YYREEE (reference sequence). This CDR3 is built from 16 residues. This CDR3 reads CASSSKVGRANYGYTF. The CDR3 nucleotides are TGTGCCAGCAGCTCTAAGGTGGGGAGGGCTAACTATGGCTACACCTTC.

The V call is TRBV10-1, the J call TRBJ2-2; no clear D. V lost 0 bases and J 5 bases, leaving 13 bases between the germline ends. Germline assignment: CDR1 WNHNN and CDR2 SYGVQD (reference sequence). The CDR3 runs 16 residues. CDR3 protein: CASSESNRVRTGELFF. The CDR3 DNA reads as TGCGCCAGCAGTGAGTCGAATAGGGTACGAACCGGGGAGCTGTTTTTT.

The rearrangement joins TRBV28 to TRBJ2-7, with 8 bases aligning to TRBD2. Per the germline V gene, CDR1 is MDHEN and CDR2 is SYDVKM. With 4 bases clipped from V and 2 bases from J, the junction kept 7 bases outside the gene matches. This CDR3 has 15 amino acids. The CDR3 sequence: CASSSISGEAYEQYF. DNA for the CDR3: TGTGCCAGCAGTTCGATTAGCGGGGAGGCCTACGAGCAGTACTTC.

J is TRBJ2-3 and V is TRBV19; D assignment may be TRBD1 or TRBD2 (5 bases each). The V gene's germline CDR1 is LNHDA and CDR2 SQIVND (reference sequence). V lost 5 bases and J lost 2, with 14 bases in between. The CDR3 runs to 15 residues. DNA for the CDR3: TGTGCCAGTAGTCACCCGGGACCTAACACAGATACGCAGTATTTT. Protein sequence: CASSHPGPNTDTQYF.

The chain couples TRBV6-1 to TRBJ2-1; the D gene is possibly TRBD1 (6 bases). Trimming cost V 4 bases and J 9 bases, with 13 bases left between them. Germline loops: CDR1 MNHNS, CDR2 SASEGT. The CDR3 has 13 amino acids. Here the CDR3 reads CASSVTGQTEQFF. In nucleotides, the CDR3 is TGTGCCAGCAGTGTTACAGGGCAAACTGAGCAGTTCTTC.

The V call is TRBV5-1, the J call TRBJ1-1; TRBD1 matches at 7 bases. Germline trimming cut 6 bases from V and 0 bases from J; bases unmatched to any gene: 8. The length of the CDR3 is 15 residues. CDR1 is SGHRS, CDR2 YFSETQ, per germline. The CDR3: CASIPQGGLNTEAFF. Here the CDR3 DNA reads TGCGCCAGCATTCCTCAGGGGGGTTTGAACACTGAAGCTTTCTTT.

The V gene is TRBV2, the J gene TRBJ1-4, with 8 bases fitting TRBD1. V lost 4 bases and J lost 6; bases outside the gene matches: 16. The CDR3 consists of 18 residues. Germline V gene data show CDR1 as SNHLY and CDR2 as FYNNEI. The CDR3, as DNA: TGTGCCAGCAGTGTTTCCCAACTTGGACAGGGCTGGTATGAAAAACTGTTTTTT. Protein product: CASSVSQLGQGWYEKLFF.

The chain recombines TRBV6-6 with TRBJ1-6; TRBD1 is a possible D gene (6 bases). Germline values: CDR1 MNHNY, CDR2 SVGAGI (reference sequence). Deletions cut 2 bases from V and 7 bases from J, with 15 bases between. The length of the CDR3 is 16 residues. CDR3 region: CASSYAGVQGNSPLHF. The CDR3 coding sequence is TGTGCCAGCAGTTACGCCGGAGTGCAGGGGAATTCACCCCTCCACTTT.

V and J are TRBV10-1 and TRBJ2-3; 8 positions match TRBD2. The V gene's germline CDR1 is WNHNN and CDR2 SYGVQD (reference sequence). This CDR3 spans 17 amino acids. With V trimmed by 3 bases and J by 0 bases, 8 bases remained unmatched. The CDR3 here is CASSDLTSGPSTDTQYF. In DNA form, the CDR3 reads TGCGCCAGCAGTGATCTTACTAGCGGCCCTAGCACAGATACGCAGTATTTT.